This T cell receptor beta chain came from a study of CD8 T cells in Susac syndrome. An input of roughly 0.5 to 1 ug of RNA was subjected to reverse transcription using random hexamers. By means of immunoSEQ multiplex PCR, TCR beta CDR3 spanning 54 Vbeta and 13 Jbeta underwent amplification. Using its own MiXCR run on the immunoSEQ multiplex PCR reads, TCRdb lists one record per CDR3 protein. Of about 200,000 distinct CDR3 sequences listed, about 90% were seen once; the top ten hold about 0.13%. Negative isolation yielded the CD8+ and CD4+ T cells, while FACS enriched the TEMRA cells. This CDR3 spans 13 amino acids. The germline V and J ends were trimmed by 0 bases and 8 bases, with 10 bases remaining between them. Germline V gives CDR1 LGHDT, CDR2 YNNKEL (reference sequence).

J is TRBJ1-1 and V is TRBV3-1; the D is unclear. Sequenced sample: CD8+ T cells from PBMCs. This clonotype was obtained from a human donor with multiple sclerosis. The CDR3 spells CASSQDKGLEAFF. As DNA, the CDR3 is TGTGCCAGCAGCCAAGATAAGGGATTAGAAGCTTTCTTT.